This record looks at one T cell receptor (beta chain) sequence and its context. The antigen remains undetermined. Unmatched junction bases numbered 15, after V lost 4 bases and J lost 2 bases. The CDR3 sequence is 19 residues long. Per the germline V gene, CDR1 is SSHAT and CDR2 is FNYEAQ (reference sequence). The sample comes from a study of CD4 T cells in relation to SARS-CoV-2 and coronaviruses. TCRdb's copy holds only in-frame clones and misses some; the assay was immunoSEQ multiplex PCR. This table holds some 16,000 clones, around four fifths found once. Before the COVID-19 pandemic, during about 2011-2019, CD4+ T cells were taken from unexposed donors. The cells were cultured for around ten days before CD4+ T cells were isolated.

The rearrangement uses TRBV7-7 and TRBJ2-4; 9 bases map to TRBD1. This clonotype was obtained from a human donor in good health. The sequenced sample was CD4+ T cells from PBMCs, cultured in vitro. CDR3: CASSYEWTGAQPTKNIQYF. CDR3 nucleotides: TGTGCCAGCAGCTACGAATGGACAGGGGCCCAACCAACCAAAAACATTCAGTACTTC.